These T cell receptor beta chains were read from a single sample in a study of cytomegalovirus exposure and HLA in healthy donors. Profiled with immunoSEQ multiplex PCR; TCRdb holds only in-frame clones, not every one. The sample holds approximately 72,000 clones. Sequencing was performed on PBMCs. These receptors were collected from a man aged 35 to 55 in good health and CMV-seronegative. Both conserved end residues are trimmed from each CDR3. Each record gives: CDR3 protein, J gene, V gene.

CDR3: ASVRTGTEPQH; J: TRBJ1-5; V: TRBV12-5
CDR3: ASSDPPGRRSSYNEQF; J: TRBJ2-1; V: TRBV25-1
CDR3: ASSIGRQGWGYT; J: TRBJ1-2; V: TRBV19
CDR3: ASSWGQGTEAF; J: TRBJ1-1; V: TRBV7-9
CDR3: ASSQWDSQETQY; J: TRBJ2-5; V: TRBV11-2
CDR3: ASSLSQAQF; J: TRBJ2-1; V: TRBV5-6
CDR3: ASSPLGLAGLQETQY; J: TRBJ2-5; V: TRBV7-2
CDR3: ASSVGSQGLREQY; J: TRBJ2-7; V: TRBV9
CDR3: ASSQVRIVGGAQETQY; J: TRBJ2-5; V: TRBV4-2
CDR3: ASTGRANTGELF; J: TRBJ2-2; V: TRBV6-5
CDR3: ASSLNRKFQETQY; J: TRBJ2-5; V: TRBV28
CDR3: ASSSRDTGHEQY; J: TRBJ2-7; V: TRBV9
CDR3: ASSLTGKSYEQY; J: TRBJ2-7; V: TRBV13
CDR3: ASSFGQDNEKLF; J: TRBJ1-4; V: TRBV18
CDR3: ASSLDGTGIGELF; J: TRBJ1-4; V: TRBV11-2
CDR3: ASRSGVRGGRINEQF; J: TRBJ2-1; V: TRBV19
CDR3: ASTPTRGTSGNNEQF; J: TRBJ2-1; V: TRBV19
CDR3: ASSLAGGPQNIQY; J: TRBJ2-4; V: TRBV5-1
CDR3: ASSMGSPHEQF; J: TRBJ2-1; V: TRBV19
CDR3: ASSISGSRNYGYT; J: TRBJ1-2; V: TRBV19
CDR3: ASSSGRDINEQY; J: TRBJ2-7; V: TRBV11-3
CDR3: ATYGTGTYNEQF; J: TRBJ2-1; V: TRBV19
CDR3: AWGRQGVVQPQH; J: TRBJ1-5; V: TRBV30
CDR3: ASTFSYEQY; J: TRBJ2-7; V: TRBV6-5
CDR3: ASSLSQDDRY; J: TRBJ2-7; V: TRBV28
CDR3: AISESQGGTEAF; J: TRBJ1-1; V: TRBV10-3
CDR3: ASIPGQGHTEAF; J: TRBJ1-1; V: TRBV6-1
CDR3: ASSRTGVDTGELF; J: TRBJ2-2; V: TRBV6-1
CDR3: ASSEVRGQGFNEQF; J: TRBJ2-1; V: TRBV6-6